Below, one TCR beta chain is given with its context. Random hexamers were used to reverse transcribe about 0.45 to 1 ug of RNA. It was immunoSEQ multiplex PCR that amplified TCR beta CDR3 across 54 Vbeta and 13 Jbeta. TCRdb analysed the immunoSEQ multiplex PCR reads with MiXCR anew, one entry per CDR3 protein. This repertoire shows under 95,000 distinct CDR3 sequences, approximately 95% found once; its top ten account for more than 0.45%. The data were taken from a study of CD8 T cells in Susac syndrome. Whole-study context: The sequenced Susac syndrome patients comprised more than 5 with active disease and about eight in remission.

Trimming left V 2 bases short and J 5 bases short, with 19 bases between. CDR3 length equals 16 residues. Germline lookup yields CDR1 SQVTM and CDR2 ANQGSEA. This receptor was identified in a human donor with Susac syndrome. Input material: CD8+ T cells from PBMCs. The chain couples TRBV29-1 to TRBJ2-4; possible D gene TRBD2, 5 bases. CDR3 loop: CSVEKSRGPSENIQYF. The CDR3 DNA sequence: TGCAGCGTTGAAAAAAGTAGAGGGCCTTCAGAAAACATTCAGTACTTC.